The T cell receptor beta chain under discussion was sequenced for a study of blood T cells in healthy people across ages (dated by TCRdb to between 2015 and 2017). Turning to the overall study: In model experiments, template switching captured roughly one uniquely barcoded TCR beta cDNA molecule for every two T cells. For two donors (one aged 18 to 30 and one aged 80 or older), the study analyzed two additional independent replicas of 1 million unique cDNA reads from the same blood draw. The donors were split into four age groups: young (average about 15 years), middle-aged (39), aged (about 56) and long-lived (roughly 86). Using deep sequencing normalized with unique cDNA molecular identifiers, the study measured how TCR beta repertoire diversity changes with age. Donors of different ages were randomly distributed across sequencing lanes to avoid experimental bias.

Library preparation was by 5' RACE. TCRdb names Illumina HiSeq 2500 as the instrument used. A second about 7 to 11 cycle PCR used a sample-barcoded 5' primer and a J-beta primer mix. Each TCR beta cDNA molecule received a unique molecular identifier from a template-switch 5' adaptor carrying 12 random nucleotides. Each sample yielded at least 3 million CDR3-containing paired-end reads. The Mint cDNA synthesis kit, primed by a TRBC-specific oligonucleotide, was used to synthesize first-strand cDNA from all RNA. All cDNA was treated with uracil-DNA glycosylase and then went through a first 18-cycle PCR with the universal primers M1SS and BC2_uni_R. On the authors' methods: For normalization, 1 million high-quality reads were randomly selected from each sample, with every read carrying a distinct molecular identifier. Instead of being binned into consensus sequences, reads that shared molecular identifiers were thrown out. MiTCR, run with a Q25 quality threshold and the strictest error-elimination algorithm, handled CDR3 identification, clonotype clustering and error correction. A nonparametric unseen species model with Euler transformation was used to estimate a lower bound on total TCR beta diversity. The raw public reads went through TCRdb reprocessing: fastp at Q25, MiXCR clone calling, in-frame beta chains kept. Each entry merges the rows of one CDR3 protein and shows their most common DNA and genes. It is TCRdb's table, rather than the study itself, that gives the V and J calls and clone size. The sample contains 1,500,000 or so distinct CDR3 sequences, around 40% of them found a single time. Around 4% of the sample goes to the ten largest clones.

Donors were about 36 systemically healthy Caucasian individuals from Russia aged roughly 6 to 90 years. Each donor gave 8 to 10 milliliters of peripheral blood, collected into EDTA-treated Vacutainer tubes. Ficoll-Paque density-gradient centrifugation was used to isolate PBMCs, with at least 6 million per sample. Trizol reagent was used to extract total RNA from PBMCs, with at least 5.5 micrograms per sample. For every donor, flow cytometry on a PBMC aliquot measured the percentage of naive CD45RAhigh/CD27high T cells. Of note for this clonotype: Its antigen is currently not known. No much larger clone is present one base from it, and per-base qualities are unavailable.

The germline V gene yields SGHTA for CDR1 and FQGTGA for CDR2. The trim is 0 bases for V and 0 bases for J, with a gap of 5 bases between the germline ends. The CDR3 goes from the cysteine to the phenylalanine over 15 residues. Solely the CDR3 DNA is kept, with 45 bases framed from the first base. The paper as a whole reports these results and caveats: The long-lived group showed more naive CD4+ T cells, fewer expanded clones and increased TCR diversity than the aged group, suggesting age selection. Because donor CMV infection status was unknown, age-related changes in expanded clonotypes were potentially confounded. Observed TCR beta diversity correlated strongly with the percentage of naive T cells measured by flow cytometry. Bulk unsorted PBMC profiling prevented conclusive comparison of naive and antigen-experienced compartments. Total diversity estimates from one million sequenced T cells were considered lower bounds and underestimates. As age increased, observed TCR beta diversity per million T cells dropped in a roughly linear way, and a significant reduction was already evident by age 40.

Recombination connected TRBV7-3 to TRBJ2-2; the D region possibly corresponds to TRBD2 (5 bases align). The receptor's source is a woman aged 18-29 years in good health. Sequencing input: blood. The encoded CDR3 is CASSLTSANTGELFF. The sequenced DNA is TGTGCCAGCAGCTTAACTAGCGCGAACACCGGGGAGCTGTTTTTT.